This T cell receptor (beta chain) came from a study of blood T cell repertoires in COVID-19. Study in general: There were acute and convalescent COVID-19 samples, and they came from the United States, Italy and Spain. T cells, B-cell-depleted T cells, or PBMCs supplied cDNA or gDNA.

The ends lost 3 bases at V and 6 bases at J; junction bases unmatched: 12. The CDR3 is 17 residues long. Germline CDR1 SEHNR, CDR2 FQNEAQ (reference sequence). Original methodology: Amplification from reference gene primers served as the basis for estimated nucleated cell counts. Assay used: immunoSEQ multiplex PCR; TCRdb lists only in-frame clones, some missing. The DNA was the basis for D and trimming; V, J and clone size are from that table. The sample records about 150,000 clones, approximately 92% being singletons. Followed longitudinally, the Seattle patients had been enrolled during active infection.

The V call is TRBV7-9, the J call TRBJ2-7; 12 bases agree with TRBD1. This sequence was found in a man aged 18 to 29 with COVID-19, enrolled during active disease. The sequencing sample was made of peripheral blood. This CDR3 is CASSLPRGQGAPGEQYF. The CDR3 DNA follows: TGTGCCAGCAGCTTGCCAAGGGGACAGGGGGCGCCGGGCGAGCAGTACTTC.